This T cell receptor beta chain emerged from a study of T cell changes during pregnancy in multiple sclerosis. Profiling relied on immunoSEQ multiplex PCR, and the TCRdb table lists in-frame clones only, not all of them. The sample gives more than 55,000 clones, approximately 91% of which show up once; about 0.38% is in the top ten. This sequence originates from a female donor with multiple sclerosis, enrolled in a pregnancy study. This material consisted of CD4+ T cells from peripheral blood mononuclear cells, taken in the third trimester of pregnancy.

In DNA form, the CDR3 reads TGTGCCAGCAGCTTGATGGCTAGCGGGGGTTACGAGCAGTACTTC. Translating it yields CASSLMASGGYEQYF. V gene TRBV7-8 combines with J gene TRBJ2-7, with 10 nucleotides matching TRBD2. The germline V gene has CDR1 SGHVS and CDR2 FQNEAQ. The CDR3 has 15 amino acids. The V gene end was trimmed by 3 bases and the J gene end by 4 bases; junction bases not matched to a gene: 6.